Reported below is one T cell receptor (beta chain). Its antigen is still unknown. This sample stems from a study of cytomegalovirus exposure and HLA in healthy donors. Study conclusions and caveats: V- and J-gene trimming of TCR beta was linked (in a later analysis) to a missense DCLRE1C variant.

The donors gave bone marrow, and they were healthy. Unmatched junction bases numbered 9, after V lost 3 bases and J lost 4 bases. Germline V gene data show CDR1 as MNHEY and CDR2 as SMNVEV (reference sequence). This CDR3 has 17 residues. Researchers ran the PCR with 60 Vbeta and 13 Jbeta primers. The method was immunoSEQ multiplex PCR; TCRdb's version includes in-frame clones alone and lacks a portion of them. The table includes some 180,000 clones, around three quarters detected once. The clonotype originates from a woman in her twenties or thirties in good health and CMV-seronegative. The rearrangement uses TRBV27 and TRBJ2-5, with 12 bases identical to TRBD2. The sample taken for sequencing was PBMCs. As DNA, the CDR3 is TGTGCCAGCAGTTTTCGGGCTAGCGGGGGGGTTTCAGAGACCCAGTACTTC. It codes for CASSFRASGGVSETQYF.